One sample yielded the 27 T cell receptor beta chains listed below, sequenced in a study of shared clonotypes between healthy human individuals. Generated by immunoSEQ multiplex PCR, the TCRdb table keeps only in-frame clones and is missing some. The sample has 1.4 million or so clones; approximately 98.5% are singletons. Sequenced: naive CD4+ T cells sorted from blood. Subset denoted: CD45RA+ positively selected. The receptor set was obtained from a man aged 25 to 40 in good health.

This rearrangement joins TRBV7-6 to TRBJ2-5, with a possible D match to TRBD2 (5 bases). Looked up from germline, CDR1 is SGHVS and CDR2 is FNYEAQ. This CDR3 has 16 amino acids. Deletions cut 1 base from V and 5 bases from J, with 17 bases between. CDR3 DNA: TGTGCCAGCAGCTTAGTAGGCGGGCTAGCCGGCGAGACCCAGTACTTC. Translated, it gives CASSLVGGLAGETQYF. Complete variable domain (other parts from reference TRBV7-6 and TRBJ2-5): GAGVSQSPRYKVTKRGQDVALRCDPISGHVSLYWYRQALGQGPEFLTYFNYEAQQDKSGLPNDRFSAERPEGSISTLTIQRTEQRDSAMYRCASSLVGGLAGETQYFGPGTRLLVL.

The chain carries TRBV5-4 and TRBJ2-5; D gene ambiguous. Germline loops: CDR1 SGHNT, CDR2 YYREEE (reference sequence). V was trimmed by 4 bases and J by 5 bases, leaving 18 bases between them. This CDR3 spans 15 amino acids. CDR3 sequence reads: CASSPAVGFRETQYF. The DNA of the CDR3 is TGTGCCAGCAGCCCGGCGGTTGGATTTCGGGAGACCCAGTACTTC. The full variable domain, its missing parts supplied by reference TRBV5-4 and TRBJ2-5, is ETGVTQSPTHLIKTRGQQVTLRCSSQSGHNTVSWYQQALGQGPQFIFQYYREEENGRGNFPPRFSGLQFPNYSSELNVNALELDDSALYLCASSPAVGFRETQYFGPGTRLLVL.

The V and J genes are TRBV10-3 and TRBJ2-1; TRBD2 is a possible D gene (5 bases). The CDR3 extends over 13 amino acids. Trimming removed 7 bases from V and 2 bases from J, with 9 bases in between. Per germline, CDR1 ENHRY and CDR2 SYGVKD. The CDR3 region is CAIKGETYNEQFF. In DNA form, the CDR3 reads TGTGCCATCAAGGGAGAGACCTACAATGAGCAGTTCTTC.

V usage is TRBV6-1 and J usage is TRBJ2-3; D unclear. The ends were cut back, 3 bases at V and 3 bases at J, with 7 bases in the middle. The germline V gene encodes CDR1 MNHNS and CDR2 SASEGT. This CDR3 region has 13 residues. In DNA, the CDR3 is TGTGCCAGCAGTGATCAGGCTACAGATACGCAGTATTTT. It translates to CASSDQATDTQYF.

The chain recombines TRBV28 with TRBJ2-7, with D unclear. CDR1 is MDHEN, CDR2 SYDVKM, per germline. The V end lost 7 bases, the J end lost 3 bases, and 7 bases lay between the germline ends. The length of the CDR3 is 11 residues. The CDR3 DNA sequence: TGTGCCAGCACAAACGGCTACGAGCAGTACTTC. This translates into CASTNGYEQYF.

The chain uses TRBV5-6 and TRBJ2-7, with D perhaps TRBD1 (5 bases). CDR1 and CDR2 from the germline V gene are SGHDT and YYEEEE. The CDR3 spans 15 residues. V was shortened by 3 bases and J by 7 bases, with 20 bases between the two germline ends. The chain's CDR3 is CASSYERTRNSEQYF. CDR3 bases: TGTGCCAGCAGCTACGAACGGACACGCAATAGTGAGCAGTACTTC.

The chain employs TRBV5-1 and TRBJ2-5; unclear D gene. V dropped 0 bases and J dropped 1 base, with 7 bases sitting between them. Germline V gene sequence: CDR1 SGHRS, CDR2 YFSETQ. The CDR3 is 14 amino acids. The CDR3 here is CASSLEFVQETQYF. DNA of the CDR3: TGCGCCAGCAGCTTGGAATTTGTCCAAGAGACCCAGTACTTC.

The table lists this clone with a count of one. This rearrangement joins TRBV9 to TRBJ2-4; D is perhaps TRBD1 (6 bases). The germline V gene has CDR1 SGDLS and CDR2 YYNGEE. The V gene lost 3 bases and the J gene lost 3 bases, with 13 bases spanning the gap. The CDR3 has 15 amino acids. CDR3 protein: CASSAGDSVKNIQYF. In DNA form, the CDR3 reads TGTGCCAGCAGCGCAGGGGATTCGGTCAAAAACATTCAGTACTTC.

The rearrangement uses TRBV10-3 and TRBJ2-1; 9 bases align to TRBD2. V lost 10 bases to trimming and J lost 0 bases; unmatched junction nucleotides: 13. The germline gives CDR1 ENHRY, CDR2 SYGVKD. This CDR3 spans 17 amino acids. The CDR3 loop reads CATSTSGRTPSYNEQFF. CDR3 in DNA: TGTGCCACCTCCACCAGCGGGAGGACTCCCTCCTACAATGAGCAGTTCTTC.

The chain is built from TRBV5-1 and TRBJ2-3; D is unclear. Germline CDR1 reads SGHRS; CDR2 reads YFSETQ. Trimming stripped 0 bases from V and 1 base from J, with 12 bases between. CDR3 length: 16 amino acids. CDR3 nucleotide sequence: TGCGCCAGCAGCTTGGCCTGGAACAGTCGCACAGATACGCAGTATTTT. This translates into CASSLAWNSRTDTQYF.

The V and J genes are TRBV5-1 and TRBJ2-5, with D uncertain. V was clipped by 2 bases and J by 3 bases, with 11 bases between them. The germline CDR1 and CDR2 sequences are SGHRS and YFSETQ. The CDR3 has 14 amino acids. CDR3 in DNA: TGCGCCAGCAGCTTTGGTACAGCGAAAGAGACCCAGTACTTC. Translation gives CASSFGTAKETQYF.

The J gene is TRBJ2-7, the V gene TRBV5-6; no clear D gene. V dropped 1 base and J dropped 6 bases, with 14 bases sitting between them. Germline lookup yields CDR1 SGHDT and CDR2 YYEEEE. This CDR3 contains 14 residues. CDR3: CASSLLTNEAEQYF. CDR3 coding DNA: TGTGCCAGCAGCTTGTTAACTAACGAGGCCGAGCAGTACTTC.

CDR3 sequence reads: CASSSPEGLGTEAFF. CDR3 DNA sequence: TGTGCCAGCAGTTCACCGGAGGGTTTGGGCACTGAAGCTTTCTTT. The rearrangement uses TRBV7-9 and TRBJ1-1; D is undetermined. This CDR3 is built from 15 residues. Trimming shortened V by 6 bases and J by 4 bases, and 18 bases separated the two germline ends. Germline V gene data show CDR1 as SEHNR and CDR2 as FQNEAQ (reference sequence).

Regarding this clone: At the DNA level, this CDR3 is encoded by other sequences in the same sample as well. This chain joins TRBV27 and TRBJ2-7; D perhaps matches TRBD2 (7 bases). CDR3 length equals 13 residues. Trimming pared 3 bases from V and 2 bases from J, leaving 8 bases between. The germline V gene has CDR1 MNHEY and CDR2 SMNVEV (reference sequence). This CDR3 reads CASSLRGPYEQYF. The CDR3 DNA reads TGTGCCAGCAGTTTGCGGGGGCCCTACGAGCAGTACTTC.

The chain carries TRBV6-6 and TRBJ2-7; 7 bases match TRBD1. The CDR3 covers 15 residues. Germline trimming cut 2 bases from V and 7 bases from J; bases unmatched to any gene: 11. Per the germline V gene, CDR1 is MNHNY and CDR2 is SVGAGI (reference sequence). CDR3 bases: TGTGCCAGCAGTTACCCGCAGGGACAGTCTGGGGAGCAGTACTTC. Translated: CASSYPQGQSGEQYF.

This rearrangement joins TRBV7-2 to TRBJ2-1; no reliable D call. The germline V gene encodes CDR1 SGHTA and CDR2 FQGNSA. The CDR3 loop spans 15 amino acids. V was shortened by 1 base and J by 8 bases, with 15 bases between the two germline ends. In nucleotides, the CDR3 is TGTGCCAGCAGCTTAGTATTTGGCACCGACTATGAGCAGTTCTTC. Translation: CASSLVFGTDYEQFF.

Worth noting for this clone: This sample also contains other DNA sequences that code for the same CDR3. This chain joins TRBV6-5 and TRBJ2-6; D ambiguous. The CDR3 runs to 13 residues. Trimming took off 6 bases at V and 0 bases at J, with 3 bases between the two ends. Germline V gives CDR1 MNHEY, CDR2 SVGAGI. CDR3 DNA sequence: TGTGCCAGCAGGCTCTCTGGGGCCAACGTCCTGACTTTC. Protein: CASRLSGANVLTF.

This chain joins TRBV6-4 and TRBJ2-7; D might be TRBD1 or TRBD2, each matching 5 bases. Trimming left V 4 bases short and J 6 bases short, with 19 bases between. The CDR3 runs to 15 residues. The germline V gene encodes CDR1 MRHNA and CDR2 SNTAGT. The CDR3 nucleotides are TGTGCCAGCAGTGCCCTCGGGGCTAGCATCGGCGAGCAGTACTTC. It codes for CASSALGASIGEQYF.

The chain employs TRBV5-1 and TRBJ1-1; 9 bases map to TRBD1. The V gene end was trimmed by 0 bases and the J gene end by 11 bases; junction bases not matched to a gene: 5. This CDR3 contains 13 residues. Germline V lookup: CDR1 SGHRS, CDR2 YFSETQ. The CDR3 is CASSLEGTGLAFF. CDR3 bases: TGCGCCAGCAGCTTGGAGGGGACAGGGTTGGCTTTCTTT. Complete variable domain (other parts from reference TRBV5-1 and TRBJ1-1): KAGVTQTPRYLIKTRGQQVTLSCSPISGHRSVSWYQQTPGQGLQFLFEYFSETQRNKGNFPGRFSGRQFSNSRSEMNVSTLELGDSALYLCASSLEGTGLAFFGQGTRLTVV.

The chain employs TRBV28 and TRBJ1-2; D is perhaps TRBD1 (5 bases). The CDR3 consists of 15 residues. V gave up 6 bases and J gave up 8 bases, with 22 bases separating them. Germline V CDR1 and CDR2: MDHEN, SYDVKM. CDR3 residues: CASRATGKGLLGYTF. CDR3 in DNA: TGTGCCAGCAGAGCTACAGGAAAGGGGCTTCTGGGCTACACCTTC.

The rearrangement uses TRBV7-2 and TRBJ1-1; possible D gene TRBD1, 6 bases. Germline loops: CDR1 SGHTA, CDR2 FQGNSA. Trimming took 2 bases from V and 4 from J, leaving 8 bases between them. This CDR3 comprises 13 residues. The CDR3, as DNA: TGTGCCAGCAGCTTATCAGGGGCCACTGAAGCTTTCTTT. It codes for CASSLSGATEAFF.

The J gene is TRBJ1-1, the V gene TRBV4-3; possibly TRBD1 for D (5 bases). V was clipped by 5 bases and J by 1 base, with 14 bases between them. Germline assignment: CDR1 LGHNA and CDR2 YSLEER. This CDR3 spans 15 amino acids. CDR3 region: CASSLSSGPNTEAFF. The CDR3 nucleotides read TGCGCCAGCAGCTTATCTTCGGGGCCGAACACTGAAGCTTTCTTT.

The chain employs TRBV5-1 and TRBJ2-5, with a weak D call TRBD1 (6 bases). The CDR3 is made up of 14 amino acids. V was trimmed by 4 bases and J by 4 bases, leaving 14 bases between them. Germline V lookup: CDR1 SGHRS, CDR2 YFSETQ. The CDR3 DNA follows: TGCGCCAGCAGCCTCCCGCAGGGGCGAGAGACCCAGTACTTC. Translated, it gives CASSLPQGRETQYF.

On this clone: Other DNA variants within this sample encode the same CDR3. The CDR3 region has the DNA TGTGCCAGCCGACTCAACACCGGGGAGCTGTTTTTT. Amino acid sequence: CASRLNTGELFF. The chain recombines TRBV2 with TRBJ2-2; unclear D gene. The CDR3 spans 12 residues. Trimming left V 8 bases short and J 2 bases short, with 6 bases between. CDR1 and CDR2 (germline): SNHLY, FYNNEI. Filled out from reference TRBV2 and TRBJ2-2, the complete variable domain reads EPEVTQTPSHQVTQMGQEVILRCVPISNHLYFYWYRQILGQKVEFLVSFYNNEISEKSEIFDDQFSVERPDGSNFTLKIRSTKLEDSAMYFCASRLNTGELFFGEGSRLTVL.

V usage is TRBV9 and J usage is TRBJ1-2, with TRBD1 identical over 8 bases. The CDR3 covers 13 residues. With V trimmed by 0 bases and J by 7 bases, 2 bases remained unmatched. CDR1 and CDR2 from the germline V gene are SGDLS and YYNGEE. This chain's CDR3 is CASSVVTGAGYTF. In nucleotides, the CDR3 is TGTGCCAGCAGCGTAGTGACAGGGGCTGGCTACACCTTC.

This clone was counted a single time. The genes are TRBV19 and TRBJ2-7, with 9 positions matching TRBD1. Trimming at V came to 5 bases and at J to 2 bases, leaving 4 bases not matched to a gene. Germline CDR1 reads LNHDA; CDR2 reads SQIVND (reference sequence). This CDR3 has 14 residues. This chain's CDR3 is CASSYRDRAYEQYF. In nucleotides, the CDR3 is TGTGCCAGTAGTTACCGGGACAGGGCCTACGAGCAGTACTTC.

The gene calls are TRBV27 and TRBJ1-5; D remains unclear. This CDR3 region has 14 residues. Per germline, CDR1 MNHEY and CDR2 SMNVEV (reference sequence). V lost 3 bases, J lost 3 bases, and 9 bases lay in between. This chain's CDR3 is CASSFRRTNQPQHF. The CDR3 DNA is TGTGCCAGCAGTTTTCGACGGACCAATCAGCCCCAGCATTTT.